The next 29 T cell receptor beta chains were all read from a single sample in a study of identical twins. TCRdb recomputed calls from the 5' RACE reads with MiXCR, one row per CDR3 protein. The data show about 720,000 distinct CDR3 sequences, 15% to 20% seen once. The sample was also reused in another study, on T cells expressing NK-cell markers.

The material sequenced was PBMCs. These receptors originate from a woman younger than 30 in good health.

The genes are TRBV20-1 and TRBJ2-3; 12 positions match TRBD2. CDR3 length: 13 residues. Germline CDR1 and CDR2: DFQATT and SNEGSKA (reference sequence). V gave up 7 bases and J gave up 4 bases; unmatched junction bases: 3. The CDR3 DNA sequence: TGCAGTGGCCGACTAGCGGGGGCAGATACGCAGTATTTT. This sequence encodes CSGRLAGADTQYF.

In its sample, this clonotype was seen a few times. This chain uses TRBV4-3 with TRBJ2-1, with D tentatively TRBD2 (5 bases). The CDR3 loop spans 16 amino acids. The germline V gene has CDR1 LGHNA and CDR2 YSLEER. Trimming removed 1 base from V and 0 bases from J, with 10 bases in between. The CDR3 loop reads CASSQVLGSSYNEQFF. The DNA of the CDR3 is TGCGCCAGCAGCCAAGTGTTGGGGAGCTCCTACAATGAGCAGTTCTTC.

The chain recombines TRBV20-1 with TRBJ2-1; 8 nucleotides match TRBD2. The germline gives CDR1 DFQATT, CDR2 SNEGSKA (reference sequence). Trimming cost V 4 bases and J 10 bases; bases outside gene matches: 12. The CDR3 extends over 14 amino acids. CDR3 sequence (DNA): TGCAGTGCTATAAGCGGGAGTGCGGACCGGGAGCAGTTCTTC. This translates into CSAISGSADREQFF.

The chain recombines TRBV5-1 with TRBJ2-7; 9 bases map to TRBD2. The CDR3 sequence is 16 residues long. Germline V gene lookup returns CDR1 SGHRS and CDR2 YFSETQ. V was pared by 0 bases and J by 3 bases, with 7 bases of the junction left unmatched. The chain's CDR3 is CASSLVTSGIYYEQYF. CDR3 bases: TGCGCCAGCAGCTTGGTGACTAGCGGAATCTACTACGAGCAGTACTTC.

This sequence joins TRBV30 and TRBJ2-1; TRBD2 matches 9 bases. The CDR3 covers 12 residues. Germline V gene data show CDR1 as GTSNPN and CDR2 as SVGIG (reference sequence). V lost 2 bases to trimming and J lost 10 bases; unmatched junction nucleotides: 3. The CDR3 loop is CAWSRREGEQFF. The DNA for the CDR3 is TGTGCCTGGAGTCGGCGGGAGGGGGAGCAGTTCTTC.

This clonotype has more than one count but fewer than ten. The V gene is TRBV11-1, the J gene TRBJ2-7; 9 bases fit TRBD1. Germline V CDR1 and CDR2: SGHAT, FQDESV (reference sequence). CDR3 length: 17 residues. V lost 1 base and J lost 3; bases outside the gene matches: 10. The CDR3 spells CASSLDWSGQGVYEQYF. The DNA for the CDR3 is TGTGCCAGCAGCTTAGATTGGTCGGGACAGGGAGTCTACGAGCAGTACTTC.

This clonotype came up a few times. This rearrangement joins TRBV5-1 to TRBJ1-5, with D possibly matching TRBD1 (6 bases). Germline V lookup: CDR1 SGHRS, CDR2 YFSETQ. Trimming removed 5 bases at V and 2 bases at J, with 14 bases between. This CDR3 is 15 amino acids long. CDR3 amino acids: CASRLDGGGNQPQHF. CDR3 in DNA: TGCGCCAGCAGGCTAGATGGGGGCGGCAATCAGCCCCAGCATTTT.

This chain joins TRBV10-2 and TRBJ2-3; D could derive from TRBD1 or TRBD2 (5 bases each). The CDR3 is made up of 15 amino acids. V was trimmed by 7 bases and J by 5 bases, leaving 19 bases between them. CDR1 is WSHSY and CDR2 is SAAADI in the germline V gene. In nucleotides, the CDR3 is TGCGCCAGCACCTGGGACCCCCCTAGGCTAGATACGCAGTATTTT. Translation gives CASTWDPPRLDTQYF.

This chain connects TRBV20-1 to TRBJ2-7; 8 bases fit TRBD2. The length of the CDR3 is 15 residues. V was clipped by 0 bases and J by 3 bases; unmatched bases: 7. Looked up from germline, CDR1 is DFQATT and CDR2 is SNEGSKA (reference sequence). The CDR3: CSARELVAGLYEQYF. In nucleotides, the CDR3 is TGCAGTGCTAGAGAGTTGGTAGCGGGACTCTACGAGCAGTACTTC.

This clonotype was seen repeatedly, ten times or more. The chain links TRBV20-1 to TRBJ2-7; 10 bases fit TRBD2. Unmatched junction bases numbered 12, after V lost 0 bases and J lost 7 bases. The V gene's germline CDR1 is DFQATT and CDR2 SNEGSKA (reference sequence). This CDR3 is 16 amino acids long. CDR3 sequence (DNA): TGCAGTGCTAGAGATCCGACGGCTAGCGGGAGTTGGGAGCAGTACTTC. It is translated as CSARDPTASGSWEQYF.

This chain connects TRBV20-1 to TRBJ2-3; 13 bases match TRBD2. After removal of 6 bases from V and 4 bases from J, the junction contained 10 bases not matched to a gene. The CDR3 is 16 residues long. Germline CDR1 reads DFQATT; CDR2 reads SNEGSKA (reference sequence). The CDR3, as DNA: TGCAGTGCCAAGCCACTAGCGGGAGGGCCCTCAGATACGCAGTATTTT. Protein product: CSAKPLAGGPSDTQYF.

The chain joins TRBV12-3 or TRBV12-4 to TRBJ2-5; 9 bases line up with TRBD2. V lost 5 bases to trimming and J lost 1 base; unmatched junction nucleotides: 5. This CDR3 comprises 15 residues. This CDR3 reads CASSPGLATQETQYF. CDR3 coding DNA: TGTGCCAGCAGTCCCGGACTAGCGACCCAAGAGACCCAGTACTTC.

This clonotype appeared a few times. V and J are TRBV5-8 and TRBJ2-2; TRBD1 might be the D (6 bases). This CDR3 region has 16 residues. V dropped 3 bases and J dropped 5 bases, with 17 bases sitting between them. Germline CDR1 SGHTS, CDR2 YDEGEE. The CDR3 DNA reads as TGTGCCAGCAGCTCAAGAGCACAGGGTCGGACCGGGGAGCTGTTTTTT. This gives the protein CASSSRAQGRTGELFF.

The chain has TRBV27 and TRBJ2-7, with D possibly being TRBD1 (6 bases). Deletions cut 3 bases from V and 0 bases from J, with 12 bases between. CDR3 length: 15 residues. Germline assignment: CDR1 MNHEY and CDR2 SMNVEV (reference sequence). CDR3 residues: CASSLGAAYSYEQYF. DNA of the CDR3: TGTGCCAGCAGTTTGGGGGCCGCCTACTCCTACGAGCAGTACTTC.

The chain employs TRBV28 and TRBJ2-7, with D hard to call. V gave up 4 bases and J gave up 4 bases, with 17 bases separating them. CDR3 size: 15 residues. Germline V gene data show CDR1 as MDHEN and CDR2 as SYDVKM. The CDR3 nucleotides are TGTGCCAGCAGTTCTATAGTAGAGGCCGAATACGAGCAGTACTTC. Its translation: CASSSIVEAEYEQYF.

The chain couples TRBV7-6 to TRBJ2-2; D could derive from TRBD1 or TRBD2 (5 bases each). Per germline, CDR1 SGHVS and CDR2 FNYEAQ. The CDR3 covers 17 residues. Trimming removed 1 base from V and 3 bases from J, with 15 bases in between. CDR3: CASSLVTGTTHTGELFF. CDR3 nucleotide sequence: TGTGCCAGCAGCTTAGTTACCGGGACGACTCACACCGGGGAGCTGTTTTTT.

Only one count was recorded for this clonotype. The V gene is TRBV20-1, the J gene TRBJ1-5; D may be TRBD1 (6 bases). Trimming removed 3 bases at V and 7 bases at J, with 16 bases between. CDR3 size: 14 residues. Germline CDR1 reads DFQATT; CDR2 reads SNEGSKA (reference sequence). The CDR3 sequence: CSARGHGGGQPQHF. DNA of the CDR3: TGCAGTGCTAGGGGACACGGAGGGGGACAGCCCCAGCATTTT.

This sequence joins TRBV20-1 and TRBJ2-7; D might be TRBD1 or TRBD2, each matching 7 bases. The CDR3 totals 14 residues. CDR1 and CDR2 (germline): DFQATT, SNEGSKA (reference sequence). Trimming cost V 1 base and J 3 bases, with 13 bases left between them. The CDR3 nucleotides read TGCAGTGCTAGAGCAGGGGGGGCCGACTACGAGCAGTACTTC. It codes for CSARAGGADYEQYF.

This rearrangement joins TRBV7-9 to TRBJ1-1; no clear D. V was pared by 1 base and J by 11 bases, with 11 bases between. Germline CDR1 reads SEHNR; CDR2 reads FQNEAQ (reference sequence). The CDR3 consists of 12 residues. The CDR3, as DNA: TGTGCCAGCAGCTTAGTTTCCGGGTCTGCTTTCTTT. Protein: CASSLVSGSAFF.

J is TRBJ2-7 and V is TRBV5-1; D gene uncertain. This CDR3 has 15 amino acids. Germline V gene sequence: CDR1 SGHRS, CDR2 YFSETQ. Trimming cost V 5 bases and J 1 base, with 16 bases left between them. The CDR3 coding sequence is TGCGCCAGCAGAATGTCGGTGGGAATTTCCTACGAGCAGTACTTC. Protein product: CASRMSVGISYEQYF.

The chain couples TRBV20-1 to TRBJ2-5; 13 nucleotides align to TRBD2. Per germline, CDR1 DFQATT and CDR2 SNEGSKA (reference sequence). V shed 2 bases, J shed 5 bases, and the junction held 8 bases outside the gene matches. The CDR3 totals 16 residues. CDR3 sequence (DNA): TGCAGTGCTAGACCACAACTAGCGGGAGGGAGGGAGACCCAGTACTTC. Its translation is CSARPQLAGGRETQYF.

This clonotype was seen a handful of times. V usage is TRBV20-1 and J usage is TRBJ2-7; D might be TRBD2 (6 bases). The V end was cut by 4 bases, the J end by 0 bases, with 10 bases between. Germline-derived CDR1 and CDR2 are DFQATT and SNEGSKA (reference sequence). The CDR3 extends over 13 amino acids. CDR3 DNA sequence: TGCAGTGCTATAGGCGGGAACTCCTACGAGCAGTACTTC. Amino acid sequence: CSAIGGNSYEQYF.

The chain couples TRBV29-1 to TRBJ2-7, with 7 positions matching TRBD1. CDR3 length: 12 amino acids. V gave up 6 bases and J gave up 3 bases; unmatched junction bases: 5. Germline CDR1 is SQVTM and CDR2 is ANQGSEA. CDR3 sequence reads: CSVAAGGYEQYF. The CDR3 DNA follows: TGCAGCGTGGCGGCAGGGGGCTACGAGCAGTACTTC.

This clonotype was seen a handful of times. DNA of the CDR3: TGCAGTGCTCCGAGGGGGGGAGATGGGTTCTTC. It codes for CSAPRGGDGFF. The gene calls are TRBV20-1 and TRBJ2-1; possible D gene TRBD2, 7 bases. V dropped 5 bases and J dropped 15 bases, with 17 bases sitting between them. Germline V gene data show CDR1 as DFQATT and CDR2 as SNEGSKA (reference sequence). CDR3 length: 11 residues.

J is TRBJ2-1 and V is TRBV29-1; 11 bases align to TRBD2. This CDR3 is built from 13 residues. The J segment lost 7 bases and the V segment lost 6 bases, leaving 5 bases of the junction unmatched. Germline-derived CDR1 and CDR2 are SQVTM and ANQGSEA. CDR3 DNA sequence: TGCAGCGTAGTAGCGGGGGGGCTTAATGAGCAGTTCTTC. It is translated as CSVVAGGLNEQFF.

This clonotype showed up just a few times. The chain uses TRBV12-3 or TRBV12-4 and TRBJ1-2; no clear D. CDR3 length: 12 amino acids. V was trimmed by 10 bases and J by 3 bases, leaving 12 bases between them. The CDR3 bases are TGTGCCACCCGTGGTAGGGACTATGGCTACACCTTC. Translating gives CATRGRDYGYTF.

This clonotype was observed a handful of times. The gene calls are TRBV6-1 and TRBJ1-2; maybe TRBD1 (5 bases). The CDR3 runs 14 residues. Germline lookup yields CDR1 MNHNS and CDR2 SASEGT. The V and J ends lost 7 bases and 2 bases respectively, with 14 bases between them. The CDR3 nucleotides read TGTGCCAGCAACGTGATGGGACGGAACTATGGCTACACCTTC. This translates into CASNVMGRNYGYTF.

The V gene is TRBV5-6, the J gene TRBJ2-7; D not certain. V lost 0 bases, J lost 6 bases, and 7 bases lay in between. Germline CDR1 SGHDT, CDR2 YYEEEE. This CDR3 contains 12 residues. CDR3 nucleotides: TGTGCCAGCAGCTTGGTACGGGCCGAGCAGTACTTC. Amino acids: CASSLVRAEQYF.

The V call is TRBV10-2, the J call TRBJ2-5, with 8 bases identical to TRBD1. CDR1 and CDR2 (germline): WSHSY, SAAADI. The J segment lost 1 base and the V segment lost 7 bases, leaving 2 bases of the junction unmatched. The CDR3 loop spans 13 amino acids. The CDR3: CASTGGLQETQYF. The CDR3 nucleotides read TGCGCCAGCACAGGGGGCCTCCAAGAGACCCAGTACTTC.